Listed below are T cell receptor beta chains from one sample, sequenced in a study of T-cell memory formation after mild COVID-19. Using its own MiXCR run on the 5' RACE reads, TCRdb lists one record per CDR3 protein. The data hold a few hundred thousand distinct CDR3 sequences, with roughly 18% observed a single time. The sample comprised PBMCs or a T cell subset sorted from them (not recorded which). The receptor source for this set is a man younger than 35 who had mild COVID-19 (a few samples of this study predate the infection). Cell type and time point are not known. Both conserved end residues are part of each CDR3. D genes are given only for firm matches. Clone sizes are given selectively: once, few, many, or a class where the clone is expanded.

v_call,j_call,clone_size,d_call,cdr3_nt,cdr3_aa
TRBV5-1,TRBJ1-5,few,-,TGCGCCAGCAGCTTGGAGGGGGACACATATCAGCCCCAGCATTTT,CASSLEGDTYQPQHF
TRBV14,TRBJ2-4,few,TRBD1,TGTGCCAGCAGCCGTTTGACAGGGAACATTCAGTACTTC,CASSRLTGNIQYF
TRBV12-3/TRBV12-4,TRBJ1-3,-,-,TGTGCCAGCACCCTGGAAAGGGCGTTATCTGGAAACACCATATATTTT,CASTLERALSGNTIYF
TRBV12-5,TRBJ1-2,few,TRBD1,TGTGCTAGTGGTTTGGGACCCGCCCGGGACAGGGTGGGTGGCTACACCTTC,CASGLGPARDRVGGYTF
TRBV7-2,TRBJ2-3,many,-,TGTGCCAGCATAAGTTCTCGGGCCACAGATACGCAGTATTTT,CASISSRATDTQYF
TRBV6-5,TRBJ2-7,few,TRBD2,TGTGCCAGCAGTTTCTCTAGCGGGGGGTCCTACGAGCAGTACTTC,CASSFSSGGSYEQYF
TRBV5-1,TRBJ2-2,-,TRBD1,TGCGCCAGCAGCGGAACCGGGACAGGGTTAGCCGGGGAGCTGTTTTTT,CASSGTGTGLAGELFF
TRBV4-3,TRBJ1-1,many,-,TGCGCCAGCAGCCAAGATTGGGGGGGGGCTTTCTTT,CASSQDWGGAFF
TRBV7-9,TRBJ2-7,few,-,TGTGCCAGCAGCTTACAGGCGGCCTCCTACGAGCAGTACTTC,CASSLQAASYEQYF
TRBV12-3/TRBV12-4,TRBJ2-3,few,-,TGTGCCAGCAGTCGCCCCCGAGGGGGAGGCACAGATACGCAGTATTTT,CASSRPRGGGTDTQYF
TRBV28,TRBJ2-7,few,-,TGTGCCAGCAGTATTTCCCCGGGGGCGCGAGGATACGAGCAGTACTTC,CASSISPGARGYEQYF
TRBV5-1,TRBJ1-1,-,-,TGCGCCAGCAGACGGTTGGGGGGACTTGAAGCTTTCTTT,CASRRLGGLEAFF
TRBV7-3,TRBJ1-1,-,-,TGTGCCAGCAGCTTAAGGACAGTGAACACTGAAGCTTTCTTT,CASSLRTVNTEAFF
TRBV12-3/TRBV12-4,TRBJ1-6,-,TRBD1,TGTGCCAGCAGTCCAACAGGGGTCTATAATTCACCCCTCCACTTT,CASSPTGVYNSPLHF
TRBV4-3,TRBJ2-5,many,-,TGCGCCAGCAGCCAAGGGACAGAAGAGACCCAGTACTTC,CASSQGTEETQYF
TRBV13,TRBJ1-4,-,-,TGTGCCAGCAGCTTACGAGACCGAGAAAAACTGTTTTTT,CASSLRDREKLFF
TRBV7-2,TRBJ2-3,many,TRBD1,TGTGCCAGCAGCCGCCGGGACAGGGGGGCAGATACGCAGTATTTT,CASSRRDRGADTQYF
TRBV15,TRBJ2-3,-,TRBD2,TGTGCCACCAGCAGAGATGGAGATCTGACTAGCGGCCACAAAGATACGCAGTATTTT,CATSRDGDLTSGHKDTQYF
TRBV7-9,TRBJ2-2,-,TRBD1,TGTGCCAGCAGCCGTTCCGGGACAGCCCCGAACACCGGGGAGCTGTTTTTT,CASSRSGTAPNTGELFF
TRBV25-1,TRBJ2-3,-,-,TGTGCCAGCAGTGAATCCAGGGAATTCGCAGATACGCAGTATTTT,CASSESREFADTQYF
TRBV4-3,TRBJ2-3,few,-,TGCGCCAGCAGCCAGAGAAGGGCGGATACGCAGTATTTT,CASSQRRADTQYF
TRBV28,TRBJ2-3,-,-,TGTGCCAGCAGTTTATCTGGGGGGCCAGATACGCAGTATTTT,CASSLSGGPDTQYF